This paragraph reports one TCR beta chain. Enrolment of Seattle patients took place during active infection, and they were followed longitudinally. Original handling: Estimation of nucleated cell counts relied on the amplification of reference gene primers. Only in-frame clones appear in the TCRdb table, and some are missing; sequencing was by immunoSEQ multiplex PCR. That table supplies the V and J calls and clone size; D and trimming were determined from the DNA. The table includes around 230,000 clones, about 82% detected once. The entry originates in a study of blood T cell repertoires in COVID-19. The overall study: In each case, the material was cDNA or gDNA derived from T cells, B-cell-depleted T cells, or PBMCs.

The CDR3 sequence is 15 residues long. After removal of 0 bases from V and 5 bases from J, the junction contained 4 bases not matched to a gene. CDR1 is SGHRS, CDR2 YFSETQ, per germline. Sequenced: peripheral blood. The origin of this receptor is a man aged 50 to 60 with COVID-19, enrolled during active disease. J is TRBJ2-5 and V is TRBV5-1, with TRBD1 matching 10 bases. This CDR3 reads CASSLGTGGRETQYF. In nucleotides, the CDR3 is TGCGCCAGCAGCTTGGGGACAGGGGGAAGGGAGACCCAGTACTTC.